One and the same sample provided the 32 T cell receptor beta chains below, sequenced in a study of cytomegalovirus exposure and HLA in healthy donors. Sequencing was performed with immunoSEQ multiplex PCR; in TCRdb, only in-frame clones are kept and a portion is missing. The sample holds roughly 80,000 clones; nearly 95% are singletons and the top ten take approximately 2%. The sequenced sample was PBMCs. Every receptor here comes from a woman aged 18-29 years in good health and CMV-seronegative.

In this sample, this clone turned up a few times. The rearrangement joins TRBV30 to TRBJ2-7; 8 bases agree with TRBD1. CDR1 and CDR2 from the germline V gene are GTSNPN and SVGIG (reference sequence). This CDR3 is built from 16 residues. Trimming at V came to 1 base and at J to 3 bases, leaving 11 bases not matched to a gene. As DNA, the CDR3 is TGTGCCTGGAGTGCTATTGGACAGGGACGGAGCTACGAGCAGTACTTC. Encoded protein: CAWSAIGQGRSYEQYF.

The DNA for the CDR3 is TGCGCCAGCAGCCTGCGGGGGCCCAACACAGATACGCAGTATTTT. This codes for CASSLRGPNTDTQYF. The rearrangement joins TRBV4-1 to TRBJ2-3; D is perhaps TRBD2 (7 bases). This CDR3 spans 15 amino acids. Germline V CDR1 and CDR2: MGHRA, YSYEKL. V lost 4 bases, J lost 2 bases, and 13 bases lay in between.

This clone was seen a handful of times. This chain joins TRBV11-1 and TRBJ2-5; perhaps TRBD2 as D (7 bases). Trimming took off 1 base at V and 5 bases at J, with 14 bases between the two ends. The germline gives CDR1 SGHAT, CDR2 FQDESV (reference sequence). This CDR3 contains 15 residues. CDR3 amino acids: CASSLVGGLEETQYF. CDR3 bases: TGTGCCAGCAGCTTAGTGGGGGGGCTGGAGGAGACCCAGTACTTC. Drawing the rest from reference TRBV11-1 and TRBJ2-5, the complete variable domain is EAEVAQSPRYKITEKSQAVAFWCDPISGHATLYWYRQILGQGPELLVQFQDESVVDDSQLPKDRFSAERLKGVDSTLKIQPAELGDSAMYLCASSLVGGLEETQYFGPGTRLLVL.

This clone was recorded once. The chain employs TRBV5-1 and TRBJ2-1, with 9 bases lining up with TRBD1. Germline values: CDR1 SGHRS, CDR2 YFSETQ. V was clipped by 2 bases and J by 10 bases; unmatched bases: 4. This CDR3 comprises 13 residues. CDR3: CASSFYRGREQFF. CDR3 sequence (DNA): TGCGCCAGCAGCTTTTACAGGGGGCGGGAGCAGTTCTTC.

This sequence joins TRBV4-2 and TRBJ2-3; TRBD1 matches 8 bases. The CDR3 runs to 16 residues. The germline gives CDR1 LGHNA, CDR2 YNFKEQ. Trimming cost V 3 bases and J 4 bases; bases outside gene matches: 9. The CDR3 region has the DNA TGTGCCAGCAGCCAGCTGGGACAGGCCTTCCCAGATACGCAGTATTTT. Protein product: CASSQLGQAFPDTQYF.

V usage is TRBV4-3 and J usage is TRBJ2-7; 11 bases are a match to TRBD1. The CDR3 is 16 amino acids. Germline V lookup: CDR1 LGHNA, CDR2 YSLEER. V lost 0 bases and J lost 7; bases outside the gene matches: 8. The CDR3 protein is CASSQDLGQGAEEQYF. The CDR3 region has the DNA TGCGCCAGCAGCCAAGACCTCGGACAGGGGGCGGAGGAGCAGTACTTC.

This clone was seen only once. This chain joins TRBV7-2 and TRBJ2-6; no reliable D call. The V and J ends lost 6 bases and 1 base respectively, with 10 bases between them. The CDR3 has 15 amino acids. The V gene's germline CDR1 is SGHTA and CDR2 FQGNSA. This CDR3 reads CASRTTGSGANVLTF. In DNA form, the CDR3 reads TGTGCCAGCAGGACCACCGGGTCTGGGGCCAACGTCCTGACTTTC. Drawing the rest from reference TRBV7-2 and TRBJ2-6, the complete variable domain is GAGVSQSPSNKVTEKGKDVELRCDPISGHTALYWYRQSLGQGLEFLIYFQGNSAPDKSGLPSDRFSAERTGGSVSTLTIQRTQQEDSAVYLCASRTTGSGANVLTFGAGSRLTVL.

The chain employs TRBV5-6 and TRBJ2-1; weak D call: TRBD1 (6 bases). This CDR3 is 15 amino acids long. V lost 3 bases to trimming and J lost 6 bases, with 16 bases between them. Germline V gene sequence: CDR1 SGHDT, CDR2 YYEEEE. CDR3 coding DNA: TGTGCCAGCAGCTCCCCACACAGGGCGGGCAATGAGCAGTTCTTC. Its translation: CASSSPHRAGNEQFF.

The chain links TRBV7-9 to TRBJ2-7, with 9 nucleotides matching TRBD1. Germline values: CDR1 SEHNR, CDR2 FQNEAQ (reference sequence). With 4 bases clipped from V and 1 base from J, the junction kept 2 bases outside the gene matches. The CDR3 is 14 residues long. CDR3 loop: CASSSGQGSYEQYF. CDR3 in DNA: TGTGCCAGCAGCTCGGGACAGGGTTCCTACGAGCAGTACTTC.

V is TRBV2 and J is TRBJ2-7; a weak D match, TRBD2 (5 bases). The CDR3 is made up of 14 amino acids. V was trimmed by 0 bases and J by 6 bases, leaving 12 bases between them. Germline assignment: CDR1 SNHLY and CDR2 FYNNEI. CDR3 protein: CASSEALGRGEQYF. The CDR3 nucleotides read TGTGCCAGCAGTGAAGCGCTTGGTCGGGGCGAGCAGTACTTC.

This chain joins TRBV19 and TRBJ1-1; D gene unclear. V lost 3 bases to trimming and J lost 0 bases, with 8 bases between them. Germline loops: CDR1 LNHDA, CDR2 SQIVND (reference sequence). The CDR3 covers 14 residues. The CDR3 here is CASSIGQMNTEAFF. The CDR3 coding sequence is TGTGCCAGTAGTATTGGGCAGATGAACACTGAAGCTTTCTTT. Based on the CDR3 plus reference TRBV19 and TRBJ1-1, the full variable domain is DGGITQSPKYLFRKEGQNVTLSCEQNLNHDAMYWYRQDPGQGLRLIYYSQIVNDFQKGDIAEGYSVSREKKESFPLTVTSAQKNPTAFYLCASSIGQMNTEAFFGQGTRLTVV.

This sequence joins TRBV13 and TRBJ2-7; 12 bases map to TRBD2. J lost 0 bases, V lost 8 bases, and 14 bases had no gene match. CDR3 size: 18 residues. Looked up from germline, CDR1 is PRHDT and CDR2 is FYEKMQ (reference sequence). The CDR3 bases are TGTGCCAGCGCCGATCGGACTAGCGGGACCGTAAGCTCCTACGAGCAGTACTTC. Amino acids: CASADRTSGTVSSYEQYF.

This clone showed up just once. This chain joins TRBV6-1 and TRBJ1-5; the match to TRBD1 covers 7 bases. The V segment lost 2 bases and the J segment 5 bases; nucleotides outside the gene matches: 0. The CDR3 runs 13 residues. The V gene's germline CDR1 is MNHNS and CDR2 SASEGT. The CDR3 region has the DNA TGTGCCAGCAGTGAACAGGGGGATCAGCCCCAGCATTTT. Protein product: CASSEQGDQPQHF.

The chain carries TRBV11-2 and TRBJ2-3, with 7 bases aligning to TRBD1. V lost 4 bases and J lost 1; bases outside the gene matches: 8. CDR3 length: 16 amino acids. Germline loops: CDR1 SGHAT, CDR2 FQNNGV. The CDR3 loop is CASSSRTGEGTDTQYF. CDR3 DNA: TGTGCCAGCAGCTCTCGGACAGGTGAGGGCACAGATACGCAGTATTTT.

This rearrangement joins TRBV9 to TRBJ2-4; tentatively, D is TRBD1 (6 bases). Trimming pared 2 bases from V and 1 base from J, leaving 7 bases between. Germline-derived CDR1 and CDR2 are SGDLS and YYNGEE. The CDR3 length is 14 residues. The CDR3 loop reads CASSVGGAKNIQYF. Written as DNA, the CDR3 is TGTGCCAGCAGCGTTGGGGGCGCCAAAAACATTCAGTACTTC.

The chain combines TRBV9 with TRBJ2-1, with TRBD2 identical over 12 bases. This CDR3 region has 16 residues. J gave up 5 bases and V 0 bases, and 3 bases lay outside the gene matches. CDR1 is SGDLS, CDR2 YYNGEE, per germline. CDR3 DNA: TGTGCCAGCAGCGTAGGACTAGCGGGAGATCACAATGAGCAGTTCTTC. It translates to CASSVGLAGDHNEQFF.

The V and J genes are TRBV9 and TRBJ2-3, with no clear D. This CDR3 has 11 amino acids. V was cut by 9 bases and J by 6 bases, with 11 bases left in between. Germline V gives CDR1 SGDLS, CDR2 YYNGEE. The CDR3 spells CATLIWDTQYF. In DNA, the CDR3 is TGTGCCACCCTAATTTGGGATACGCAGTATTTT.

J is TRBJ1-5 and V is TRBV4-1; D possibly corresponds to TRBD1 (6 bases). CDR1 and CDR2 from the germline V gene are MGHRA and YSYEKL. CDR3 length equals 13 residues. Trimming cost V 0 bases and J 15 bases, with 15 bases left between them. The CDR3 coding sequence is TGCGCCAGCAGCCAAGATGCTATAGGGACAAGGCATTTT. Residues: CASSQDAIGTRHF.

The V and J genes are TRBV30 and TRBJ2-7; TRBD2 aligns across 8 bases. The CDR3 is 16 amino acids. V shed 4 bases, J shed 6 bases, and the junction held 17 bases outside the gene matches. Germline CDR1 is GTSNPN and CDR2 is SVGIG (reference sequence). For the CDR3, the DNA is TGTGCCTGGAATGACGGGGGCGGGAGGCCTCTTTCCGAGCAGTACTTC. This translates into CAWNDGGGRPLSEQYF.

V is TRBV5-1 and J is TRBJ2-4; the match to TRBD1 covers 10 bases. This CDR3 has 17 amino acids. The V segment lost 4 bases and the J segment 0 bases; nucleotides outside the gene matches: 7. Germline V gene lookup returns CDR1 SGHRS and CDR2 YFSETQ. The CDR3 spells CASSNRQGALAKNIQYF. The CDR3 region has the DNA TGCGCCAGCAGCAACAGACAGGGGGCCTTAGCCAAAAACATTCAGTACTTC.

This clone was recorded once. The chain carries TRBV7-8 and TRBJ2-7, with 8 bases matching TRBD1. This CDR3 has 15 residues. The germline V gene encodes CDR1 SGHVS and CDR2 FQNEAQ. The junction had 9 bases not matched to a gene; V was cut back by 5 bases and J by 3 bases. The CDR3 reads CASSQGQGLHYEQYF. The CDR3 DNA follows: TGTGCCAGCAGCCAAGGACAGGGTTTACACTACGAGCAGTACTTC.

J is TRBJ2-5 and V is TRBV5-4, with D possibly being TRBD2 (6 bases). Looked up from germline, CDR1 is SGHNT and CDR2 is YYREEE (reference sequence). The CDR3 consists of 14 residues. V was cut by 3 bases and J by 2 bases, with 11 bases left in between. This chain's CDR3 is CASSSGLAQETQYF. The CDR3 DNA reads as TGTGCCAGCAGCTCGGGACTTGCACAAGAGACCCAGTACTTC.

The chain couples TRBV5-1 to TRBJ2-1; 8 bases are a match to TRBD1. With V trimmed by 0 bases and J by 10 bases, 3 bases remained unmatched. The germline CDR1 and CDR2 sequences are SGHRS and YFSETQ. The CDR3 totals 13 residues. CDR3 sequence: CASSLGQGKEQFF. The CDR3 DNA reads TGCGCCAGCAGCTTGGGACAGGGGAAAGAGCAGTTCTTC.

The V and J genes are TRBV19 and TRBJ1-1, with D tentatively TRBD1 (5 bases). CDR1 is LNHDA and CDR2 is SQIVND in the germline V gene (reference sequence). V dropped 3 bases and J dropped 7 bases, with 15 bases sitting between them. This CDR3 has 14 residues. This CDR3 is CASSMGPPTGEAFF. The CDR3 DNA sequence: TGTGCCAGTAGTATGGGGCCACCAACAGGTGAAGCTTTCTTT.

The CDR3 DNA follows: TGTGCCTGGAGTCGTGGGACAGGGGGCTACGAGCAGTACTTC. Protein sequence: CAWSRGTGGYEQYF. The chain couples TRBV30 to TRBJ2-5, with 11 bases that match TRBD1. The closer fit of TRBJ2-7 to the DNA end suggests the J call may be wrong. The CDR3 totals 14 residues. Germline V CDR1 and CDR2: GTSNPN, SVGIG (reference sequence).

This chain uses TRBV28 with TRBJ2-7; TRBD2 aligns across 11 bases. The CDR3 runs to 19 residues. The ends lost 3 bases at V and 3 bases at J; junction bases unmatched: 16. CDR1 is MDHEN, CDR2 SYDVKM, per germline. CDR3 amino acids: CASSLPTSGSRRKGYEQYF. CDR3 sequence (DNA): TGTGCCAGCAGTTTGCCTACTAGCGGGAGTCGTCGGAAGGGCTACGAGCAGTACTTC.

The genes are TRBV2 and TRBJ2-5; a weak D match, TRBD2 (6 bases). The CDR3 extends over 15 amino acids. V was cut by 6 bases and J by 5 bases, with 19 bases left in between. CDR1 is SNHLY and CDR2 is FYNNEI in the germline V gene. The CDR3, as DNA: TGTGCCAGCAGGAAGGCCCTAGCGTCCCAGGAGACCCAGTACTTC. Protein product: CASRKALASQETQYF.

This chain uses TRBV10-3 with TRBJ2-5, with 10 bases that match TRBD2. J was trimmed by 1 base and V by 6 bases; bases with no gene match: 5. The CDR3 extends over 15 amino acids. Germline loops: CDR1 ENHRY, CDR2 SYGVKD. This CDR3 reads CAISRSGGLQETQYF. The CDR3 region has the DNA TGTGCCATCAGCCGTAGCGGGGGGCTCCAAGAGACCCAGTACTTC.

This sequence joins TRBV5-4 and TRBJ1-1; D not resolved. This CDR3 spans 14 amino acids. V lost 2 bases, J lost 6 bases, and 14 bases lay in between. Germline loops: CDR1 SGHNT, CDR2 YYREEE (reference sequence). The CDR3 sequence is CASSFLGSGSEAFF. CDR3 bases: TGTGCCAGCAGCTTTTTGGGATCGGGATCTGAAGCTTTCTTT.

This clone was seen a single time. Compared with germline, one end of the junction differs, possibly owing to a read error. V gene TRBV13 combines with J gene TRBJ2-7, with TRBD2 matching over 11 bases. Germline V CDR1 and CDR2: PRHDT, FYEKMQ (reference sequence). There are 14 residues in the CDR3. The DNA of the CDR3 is TGTGCCAGCAGCTTTTCCTTAGCGGGAGGGGGGCCGAACTTC. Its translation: CASSFSLAGGGPNF.

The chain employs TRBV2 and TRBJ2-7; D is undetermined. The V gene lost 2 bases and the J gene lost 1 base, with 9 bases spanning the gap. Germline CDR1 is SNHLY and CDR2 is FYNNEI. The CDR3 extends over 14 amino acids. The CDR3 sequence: CASSEHGSSYEQYF. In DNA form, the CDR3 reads TGTGCCAGCAGTGAACACGGTTCATCCTACGAGCAGTACTTC.

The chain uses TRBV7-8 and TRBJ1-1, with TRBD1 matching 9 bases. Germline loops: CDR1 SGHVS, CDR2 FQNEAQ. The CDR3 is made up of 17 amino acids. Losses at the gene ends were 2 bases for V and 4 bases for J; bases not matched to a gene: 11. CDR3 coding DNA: TGTGCCAGCAGCTTACAAAAGAACAGGGGGCCGGGCACTGAAGCTTTCTTT. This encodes CASSLQKNRGPGTEAFF.